These 20 T cell receptor beta chains share one sample of origin, sequenced in a study of CDR3 diversity in severe acne. Using its own MiXCR run on the PCR reads, TCRdb lists one record per CDR3 protein. The sample shows over 90,000 distinct CDR3 sequences, approximately 47% of them seen only once. Sequencing used blood. Source of these receptors: a male donor with acne.

This chain links TRBV10-1 with TRBJ2-1, with 10 bases lining up with TRBD2. The length of the CDR3 is 16 residues. With 3 bases clipped from V and 4 bases from J, the junction kept 6 bases outside the gene matches. The germline gives CDR1 WNHNN, CDR2 SYGVQD (reference sequence). Here the CDR3 reads CASSEDEGLAYNEQFF. The CDR3 DNA reads as TGCGCCAGCAGTGAAGATGAGGGACTAGCGTACAATGAGCAGTTCTTC.

V is TRBV2 and J is TRBJ1-6; D possibly corresponds to TRBD1 (6 bases). The CDR3 has 14 amino acids. Germline V CDR1 and CDR2: SNHLY, FYNNEI. Trimming took 6 bases from V and 9 from J, leaving 15 bases between them. CDR3 loop: CASSLAQGSSPLHF. The CDR3 DNA is TGTGCCAGCAGCTTAGCGCAGGGGAGTTCACCCCTCCACTTT.

This clonotype was seen ten or more times. The CDR3 DNA sequence: TGTGCCAGTAGTATTTTAGGGTCTGAAGCTTTCTTT. It yields the protein CASSILGSEAFF. The V call is TRBV19, the J call TRBJ1-1; D ambiguous. The CDR3 consists of 12 residues. Germline-derived CDR1 and CDR2 are LNHDA and SQIVND (reference sequence). V was pared by 3 bases and J by 6 bases, with 8 bases between.

There are a few counts of this clonotype. This chain uses TRBV10-3 with TRBJ1-6; a possible D gene is TRBD1 (5 bases). Trimming shortened V by 3 bases and J by 0 bases, and 12 bases separated the two germline ends. Germline V gives CDR1 ENHRY, CDR2 SYGVKD. The CDR3 has 17 residues. CDR3 in amino acids: CAISDGTASSYNSPLHF. As DNA, the CDR3 is TGTGCCATCAGTGATGGGACGGCGAGCTCCTATAATTCACCCCTCCACTTT.

On this clonotype itself: A much larger clone differs from this one at a single base, so this may be a read error. The chain couples TRBV19 to TRBJ2-3, with 9 bases that match TRBD2. Trimming removed 2 bases from V and 4 bases from J; junction bases left unmatched: 4. Germline values: CDR1 LNHDA, CDR2 SQIVND (reference sequence). The CDR3 is 15 amino acids. The chain's CDR3 is CASSIRREGADTQYF. CDR3 DNA sequence: TGTGCCAGTAGTATACGGCGGGAGGGGGCAGATACGCAGTATTTT.

This clonotype appeared a single time. The chain combines TRBV20-1 with TRBJ2-7, with D possibly TRBD2 on 6 matching bases. CDR1 DFQATT and CDR2 SNEGSKA come from the germline V gene (reference sequence). This CDR3 has 15 amino acids. The V end was cut by 5 bases, the J end by 4 bases, with 21 bases between. The CDR3 region is CSAPPGIAEGYEQYF. The CDR3 coding sequence is TGCAGTGCTCCCCCGGGAATAGCGGAGGGATACGAGCAGTACTTC.

The chain combines TRBV25-1 with TRBJ1-4; D is possibly TRBD1 (6 bases). Looked up from germline, CDR1 is MGHDK and CDR2 is SYGVNS. Trimming shortened V by 6 bases and J by 7 bases, and 18 bases separated the two germline ends. The CDR3 totals 15 residues. The CDR3 reads CASSSYRDGTEKLFF. CDR3 nucleotide sequence: TGTGCCAGCAGCTCCTACAGGGATGGAACTGAAAAACTGTTTTTT.

In its sample, this clonotype was seen once. The CDR3 DNA is TGTGCCAGCAGCGTGGGGACTACAAGACTCACAGATACGCAGTATTTT. This encodes CASSVGTTRLTDTQYF. The rearrangement links TRBV9 to TRBJ2-3; 7 nucleotides line up with TRBD2. This CDR3 spans 16 amino acids. Trimming removed 2 bases from V and 2 bases from J; junction bases left unmatched: 8. Germline CDR1 is SGDLS and CDR2 is YYNGEE.

This clonotype was seen repeatedly, ten times or more. The rearrangement links TRBV9 to TRBJ1-2, with D perhaps TRBD1 (6 bases). Germline CDR1 and CDR2: SGDLS and YYNGEE. This CDR3 has 16 residues. The germline V and J ends were trimmed by 0 bases and 0 bases, with 12 bases remaining between them. The chain's CDR3 is CASSVDRTASNYGYTF. The DNA for the CDR3 is TGTGCCAGCAGCGTAGACCGGACAGCTTCTAACTATGGCTACACCTTC.

This clonotype was counted at least ten times. Being one base from a much bigger clone, this may be a read error. As the CDR3 is not closed by the conserved phenylalanine or tryptophan, this likely results from a read error. V and J are TRBV29-1 and TRBJ2-5, with 12 nucleotides matching TRBD1. The V gene end was trimmed by 6 bases and the J gene end by 5 bases; junction bases not matched to a gene: 4. Germline CDR1 and CDR2: SQVTM and ANQGSEA. The CDR3 is 13 residues long. CDR3 sequence (DNA): TGCAGCGTCCCGGGACAGGGGGCTGAGACCCAGTACTCC. Translation: CSVPGQGAETQYS.

The rearrangement joins TRBV7-2 to TRBJ2-7; either TRBD1 or TRBD2 may fit D (7 bases each). Germline V gives CDR1 SGHTA, CDR2 FQGNSA. The CDR3 runs 15 residues. V lost 3 bases and J lost 3, with 15 bases in between. The chain's CDR3 is CASSFAGGGYYEQYF. The CDR3 coding sequence is TGTGCCAGCAGCTTCGCAGGGGGGGGCTACTACGAGCAGTACTTC.

This chain joins TRBV10-1 and TRBJ2-7; a possible D gene is TRBD2 (5 bases). Trimming stripped 3 bases from V and 2 bases from J, with 5 bases between. Germline V lookup: CDR1 WNHNN, CDR2 SYGVQD (reference sequence). The CDR3 consists of 12 residues. CDR3 protein: CASSDGTYEQYF. The CDR3 DNA sequence: TGCGCCAGCAGTGACGGGACCTACGAGCAGTACTTC.

The rearrangement uses TRBV7-8 and TRBJ2-7; 7 bases agree with TRBD1. Germline V gene data show CDR1 as SGHVS and CDR2 as FQNEAQ. Trimming removed 5 bases from V and 6 bases from J; junction bases left unmatched: 16. This CDR3 is built from 16 residues. The chain's CDR3 is CASSQDLRDRDSEQYF. CDR3 in DNA: TGTGCCAGCAGCCAAGATTTGAGAGACAGGGACAGCGAGCAGTACTTC.

The chain combines TRBV9 with TRBJ2-7, with a possible D match to TRBD1 (6 bases). The CDR3 extends over 14 amino acids. V lost 0 bases, J lost 4 bases, and 11 bases lay in between. Looked up from germline, CDR1 is SGDLS and CDR2 is YYNGEE. CDR3 amino acids: CASSVEGQAYEQYF. CDR3 nucleotide sequence: TGTGCCAGCAGCGTAGAGGGACAAGCTTACGAGCAGTACTTC. The whole variable domain, filled in from reference TRBV9 and TRBJ2-7, reads DSGVTQTPKHLITATGQRVTLRCSPRSGDLSVYWYQQSLDQGLQFLIQYYNGEERAKGNILERFSAQQFPDLHSELNLSSLELGDSALYFCASSVEGQAYEQYFGPGTRLTVT.

This clonotype was found many times. The rearrangement uses TRBV5-8 and TRBJ2-1; a possible D gene is TRBD1 (5 bases). This CDR3 region has 15 residues. Trimming took 1 base from V and 7 from J, leaving 15 bases between them. CDR1 and CDR2 from the germline V gene are SGHTS and YDEGEE. Written as DNA, the CDR3 is TGTGCCAGCAGCTTGAGTCAGGGCGCTTCAAATGAGCAGTTCTTC. Residues: CASSLSQGASNEQFF. Full variable domain (remainder filled in from reference TRBV5-8 and TRBJ2-1): EAGVTQSPTHLIKTRGQQATLRCSPISGHTSVYWYQQALGLGLQFLLWYDEGEERNRGNFPPRFSGRQFPNYSSELNVNALELEDSALYLCASSLSQGASNEQFFGPGTRLTVL.

This clonotype was seen at least ten times. This rearrangement joins TRBV9 to TRBJ2-1; D possibly corresponds to TRBD2 (5 bases). The V end was cut by 3 bases, the J end by 6 bases, with 25 bases between. This CDR3 has 18 residues. Germline V gene lookup returns CDR1 SGDLS and CDR2 YYNGEE. The CDR3: CASSDPLRASHEINEQFF. The CDR3, as DNA: TGTGCCAGCAGCGACCCCCTAAGGGCTAGCCATGAGATCAATGAGCAGTTCTTC.

This clonotype has a handful of counts. V usage is TRBV4-1 and J usage is TRBJ2-1; TRBD2 is a possible D gene (6 bases). V dropped 1 base and J dropped 3 bases, with 7 bases sitting between them. This CDR3 region has 14 residues. The germline V gene encodes CDR1 MGHRA and CDR2 YSYEKL. The CDR3 reads CASSQAGVYNEQFF. In nucleotides, the CDR3 is TGCGCCAGCAGCCAAGCGGGGGTCTACAATGAGCAGTTCTTC.

The V and J genes are TRBV9 and TRBJ2-1; TRBD2 agrees at 14 bases. CDR3 length equals 17 residues. Germline values: CDR1 SGDLS, CDR2 YYNGEE. The J segment lost 7 bases and the V segment lost 4 bases, leaving 10 bases of the junction unmatched. CDR3 DNA: TGTGCCAGCAGCTCCCCCGGGACTAGCGGGAGACCGAATGAGCAGTTCTTC. It is translated as CASSSPGTSGRPNEQFF.

As concerns this clonotype: A much more abundant neighbour one base away suggests this may be a read error. This sequence joins TRBV5-1 and TRBJ2-5, with D unclear. The germline V and J ends were trimmed by 2 bases and 4 bases, with 15 bases remaining between them. CDR1 is SGHRS and CDR2 is YFSETQ in the germline V gene. There are 15 residues in the CDR3. CDR3 loop: CASSFSGTLGETQYF. In DNA, the CDR3 is TGCGCCAGCAGCTTCTCCGGAACCCTAGGAGAGACCCAGTACTTC.

This chain uses TRBV12-3 or TRBV12-4 with TRBJ2-3; 11 bases are shared with TRBD2. Trimming at V came to 6 bases and at J to 6 bases, leaving 5 bases not matched to a gene. The CDR3 totals 14 residues. The CDR3 protein is CASSPTSGIDTQYF. CDR3 DNA sequence: TGTGCCAGCAGCCCGACTAGCGGGATTGATACGCAGTATTTT.